This TCR beta chain was retrieved from a study of Ad26.COV2.S vaccination and SARS-CoV-2 variants. In the study overall: A COV1001 Ad26.COV2.S trial-arm participant provided the sample. General study results and limits: There was reportedly substantial breadth in spike-specific CD8+ and CD4+ T cell responses after vaccination. While placebo recipients had lower spike-specific TCR breadth, vaccine recipients had more. The analyses of TCR breadth and depth may have understated the size of total T cell responses.

Libraries were prepared by immunoSEQ multiplex PCR; TCRdb keeps only in-frame clonotypes and omits some of them. The sample has 200,000 to 300,000 clones; over 75% are singletons. Treatment noted: 19 received Ad26.COV2.S at low or high dose, single or two shots; about 5 received placebo; per-sample allocation not given. Sampling was done on day 63 after the first vaccine or placebo injection. CDR3 length equals 15 residues. Germline lookup yields CDR1 SGHRS and CDR2 YFSETQ. V lost 3 bases to trimming and J lost 4 bases, with 13 bases between them. This clone was observed once. Antigen unknown. The clonotype was recovered from a person between 18 and 65 years old who received the Ad26.COV2.S COVID-19 vaccine or a placebo. The sequenced sample was peripheral blood, obtained in a trial of Ad26.COV2.S vaccine versus placebo. J is TRBJ2-2 and V is TRBV5-1; either TRBD1 or TRBD2 may supply D (5 bases each). The CDR3 loop is CASSYRDPPTGELFF. CDR3 sequence (DNA): TGCGCCAGCAGCTACCGGGACCCACCCACCGGGGAGCTGTTTTTT.